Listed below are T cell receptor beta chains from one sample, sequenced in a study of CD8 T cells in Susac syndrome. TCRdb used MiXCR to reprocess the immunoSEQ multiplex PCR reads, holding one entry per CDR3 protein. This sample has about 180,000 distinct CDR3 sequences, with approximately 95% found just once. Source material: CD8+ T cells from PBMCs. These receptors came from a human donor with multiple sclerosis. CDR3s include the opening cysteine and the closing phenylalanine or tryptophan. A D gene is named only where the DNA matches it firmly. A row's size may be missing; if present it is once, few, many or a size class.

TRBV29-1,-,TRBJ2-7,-,TGCAGCGTTGAAGGCGACGAGCAGTACTTC,CSVEGDEQYF
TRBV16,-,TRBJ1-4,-,TGTGCCAGCAGCCACTGGAAGCGGATGGAACTGTTTTTT,CASSHWKRMELFF
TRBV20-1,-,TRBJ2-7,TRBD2,TGCAGTGCTAGAGATCCTAGCGGGAGGGGGCAGTACTTC,CSARDPSGRGQYF
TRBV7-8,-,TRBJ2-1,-,TGTGCCAGCAGCTTATTTTCGGGGTCCTACAATGAGCAGTTCTTC,CASSLFSGSYNEQFF
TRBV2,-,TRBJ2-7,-,TGTGCCAGCAGTGGACAGAACTACGAGCAGTACTTC,CASSGQNYEQYF
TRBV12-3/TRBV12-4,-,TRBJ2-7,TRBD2,TGTGCCAGCAGTTTAGTCTCGGGACTACCCTACGAGCAGTACTTC,CASSLVSGLPYEQYF
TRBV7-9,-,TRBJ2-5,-,TGTGCCAGCAGCCCGGCGCAGCGGGTACAAGAGACCCAGTACTTC,CASSPAQRVQETQYF
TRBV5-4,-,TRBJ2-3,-,TGTGCCAGCAGCTCCGCTAGCGCCAGCACAGATACGCAGTATTTT,CASSSASASTDTQYF
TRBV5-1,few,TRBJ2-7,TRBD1,TGCGCCAGCAGCTTCCGGGACAGCGGCTACGAGCAGTACTTC,CASSFRDSGYEQYF
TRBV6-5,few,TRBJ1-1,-,TGTGCCAGCAGTCCCAGGGGGAACACTGAAGCTTTCTTT,CASSPRGNTEAFF
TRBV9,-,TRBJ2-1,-,TGTGCCAGCAGCGTAGGGGGAGAGGGGAGCTCCTACAATGAGCAGTTCTTC,CASSVGGEGSSYNEQFF
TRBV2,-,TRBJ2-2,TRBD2,TGTGCCAGCAGTGAGGTTCTAGCGGGAGTTACCGGGGAGCTGTTTTTT,CASSEVLAGVTGELFF
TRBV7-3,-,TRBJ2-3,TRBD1,TGTGCCAGCAGCCATGGGACAGGTATCCAAGATACGCAGTATTTT,CASSHGTGIQDTQYF
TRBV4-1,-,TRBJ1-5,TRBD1,TGCGCCAGCAGTCCCGACAGGGATGGCGGGCAGCCCCAGCATTTT,CASSPDRDGGQPQHF
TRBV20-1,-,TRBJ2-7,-,TGCAGTGCCACAATTACGGACACCTACGAGCAGTACTTC,CSATITDTYEQYF
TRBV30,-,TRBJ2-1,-,TGTGCCTGGAGTGTAGCAGACTACAATGAGCAGTTCTTC,CAWSVADYNEQFF
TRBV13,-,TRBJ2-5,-,TGTGCCAGCAGCTTAGGGCCTACCGCCGAGTACTTC,CASSLGPTAEYF
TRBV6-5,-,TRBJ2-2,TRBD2,TGTGCCAGCAGTTACGCTAGAGCGGGGGCGAACACCGGGGAGCTGTTTTTT,CASSYARAGANTGELFF
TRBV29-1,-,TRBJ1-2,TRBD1,TGCAGCGTGACACTAGACAGGGCCAACTATGGCTACACCTTC,CSVTLDRANYGYTF
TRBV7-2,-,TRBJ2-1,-,TGTGCCAGCAGCAAAGTCGACAATGAGCAGTTCTTC,CASSKVDNEQFF
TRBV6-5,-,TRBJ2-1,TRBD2,TGTGCCAGCAGTTCACTGGGGAGGGCGAATGAGCAGTTCTTC,CASSSLGRANEQFF
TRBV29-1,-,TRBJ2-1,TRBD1,TGCAGCGTCAGACAGGGGGCCGGCGATGAGCAGTTCTTC,CSVRQGAGDEQFF
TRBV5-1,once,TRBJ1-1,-,TGCGCCAGCAGCTTGGAGGAGGTACCCCAGGGCACTGAAGCTTTCTTT,CASSLEEVPQGTEAFF
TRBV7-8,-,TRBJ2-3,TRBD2,TGTGCCAGCAGCTTAGGGGCGCTGACTAGCGGGAGGGGAACTAGCACAGATACGCAGTATTTT,CASSLGALTSGRGTSTDTQYF
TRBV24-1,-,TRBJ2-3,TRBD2,TGTGCCACCACTAGCGGGAGGGAAACAGATACGCAGTATTTT,CATTSGRETDTQYF
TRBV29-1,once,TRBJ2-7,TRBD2,TGCAGCGTCCTGGGACTAGCGGGAATTCCATCCTACGAGCAGTACTTC,CSVLGLAGIPSYEQYF
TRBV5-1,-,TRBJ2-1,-,TGCGCCAGCAGCTTGTATAGTTTCGATGAGCAGTTCTTC,CASSLYSFDEQFF
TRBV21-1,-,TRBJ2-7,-,TGTGCCAGCAGCAAAGAGCCGGTTTTCTACGAGCAGTACTTC,CASSKEPVFYEQYF
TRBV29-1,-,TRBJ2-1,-,TGCAGCGTTGAGCAAGGCCAGGGCTACAATGAGCAGTTCTTC,CSVEQGQGYNEQFF
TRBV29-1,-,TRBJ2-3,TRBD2,TGCAGCGCTAACGTGGCTAGCGGGTTGGGAGATACGCAGTATTTT,CSANVASGLGDTQYF
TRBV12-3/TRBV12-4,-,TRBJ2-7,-,TGTGCCAGCAGTTTATGGGGAGGAAAACTCTCCTACGAGCAGTACTTC,CASSLWGGKLSYEQYF